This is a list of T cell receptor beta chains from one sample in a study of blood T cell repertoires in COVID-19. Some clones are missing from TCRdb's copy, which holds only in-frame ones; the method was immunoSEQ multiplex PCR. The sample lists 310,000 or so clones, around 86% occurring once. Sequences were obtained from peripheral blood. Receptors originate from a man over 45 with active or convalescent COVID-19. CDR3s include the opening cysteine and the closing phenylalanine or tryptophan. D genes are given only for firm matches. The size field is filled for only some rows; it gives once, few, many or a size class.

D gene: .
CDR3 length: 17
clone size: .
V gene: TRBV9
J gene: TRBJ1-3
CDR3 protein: CASSVEMSGNSGNTIYF
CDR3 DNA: TGTGCCAGCAGCGTAGAAATGTCGGGAAACTCTGGAAACACCATATATTTT

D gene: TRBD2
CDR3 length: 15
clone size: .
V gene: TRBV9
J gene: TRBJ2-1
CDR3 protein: CASSVGAGGAHEQFF
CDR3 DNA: TGTGCCAGCAGCGTAGGTGCGGGAGGAGCCCATGAGCAGTTCTTC

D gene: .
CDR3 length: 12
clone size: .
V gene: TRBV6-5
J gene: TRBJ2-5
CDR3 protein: CASSPRVETQYF
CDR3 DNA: TGTGCCAGCAGTCCCAGGGTTGAGACCCAGTACTTC

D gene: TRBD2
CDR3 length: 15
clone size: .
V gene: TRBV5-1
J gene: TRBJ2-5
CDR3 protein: CASSHGGGTPETQYF
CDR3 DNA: TGCGCCAGCAGCCACGGGGGGGGCACCCCGGAGACCCAGTACTTC

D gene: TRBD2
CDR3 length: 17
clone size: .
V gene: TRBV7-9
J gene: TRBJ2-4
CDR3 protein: CASSLAYSGGPRNIQYF
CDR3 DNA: TGTGCCAGCAGCTTAGCGTATAGCGGGGGGCCCAGAAACATTCAGTACTTC

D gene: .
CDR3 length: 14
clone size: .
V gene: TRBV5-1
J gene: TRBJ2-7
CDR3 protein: CASSYEAPSYEQYF
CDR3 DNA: TGCGCCAGCAGCTACGAGGCCCCCTCCTACGAGCAGTACTTC

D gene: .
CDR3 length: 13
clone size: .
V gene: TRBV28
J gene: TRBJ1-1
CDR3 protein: CASNEGLGTEAFF
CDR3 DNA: TGTGCCAGCAATGAGGGCTTGGGCACTGAAGCTTTCTTT

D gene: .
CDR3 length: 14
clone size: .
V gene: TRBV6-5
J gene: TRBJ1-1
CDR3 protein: CASSTIGGAPEAFF
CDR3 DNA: TGTGCCAGCAGTACCATTGGGGGGGCACCTGAAGCTTTCTTT

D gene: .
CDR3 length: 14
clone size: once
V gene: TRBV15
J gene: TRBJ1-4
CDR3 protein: CATSRETRREKLFF
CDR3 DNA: TGTGCCACCAGCAGAGAAACACGGAGGGAAAAACTGTTTTTT

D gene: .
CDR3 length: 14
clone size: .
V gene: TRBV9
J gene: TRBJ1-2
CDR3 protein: CASARAQGSYGYTF
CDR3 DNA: TGTGCCAGCGCCCGGGCCCAGGGATCCTATGGCTACACCTTC

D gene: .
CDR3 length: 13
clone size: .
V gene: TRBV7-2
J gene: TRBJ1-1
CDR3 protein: CASSFGGDTEAFF
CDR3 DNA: TGTGCCAGCAGCTTCGGGGGGGACACTGAAGCTTTCTTT

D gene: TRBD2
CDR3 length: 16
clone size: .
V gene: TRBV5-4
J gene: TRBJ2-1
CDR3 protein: CASSLGGTSGSNEQFF
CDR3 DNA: TGTGCCAGCAGCTTGGGAGGGACTAGCGGGAGTAATGAGCAGTTCTTC

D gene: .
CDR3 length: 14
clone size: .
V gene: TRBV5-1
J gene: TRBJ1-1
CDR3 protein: CASSPSGENTEAFF
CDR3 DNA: TGCGCCAGCAGCCCCTCCGGGGAAAACACTGAAGCTTTCTTT

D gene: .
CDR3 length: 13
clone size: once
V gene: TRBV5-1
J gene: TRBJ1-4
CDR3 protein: CASSGGGDEKLFF
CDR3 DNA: TGCGCCAGCAGCGGGGGAGGAGACGAAAAACTGTTTTTT

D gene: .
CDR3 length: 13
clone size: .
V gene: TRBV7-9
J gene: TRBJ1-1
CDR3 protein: CASSRGANTEAFF
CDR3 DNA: TGTGCCAGCAGCCGCGGAGCGAACACTGAAGCTTTCTTT

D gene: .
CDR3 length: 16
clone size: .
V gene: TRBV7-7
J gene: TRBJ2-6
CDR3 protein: CASSLAGNSGANVLTF
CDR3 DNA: TGTGCTAGCAGCTTAGCCGGGAACTCTGGGGCCAACGTCCTGACTTTC

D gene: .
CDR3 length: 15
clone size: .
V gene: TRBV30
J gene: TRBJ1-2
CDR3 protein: CAWSVFGFANYGYTF
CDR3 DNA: TGTGCCTGGAGTGTTTTCGGGTTCGCTAACTATGGCTACACCTTC

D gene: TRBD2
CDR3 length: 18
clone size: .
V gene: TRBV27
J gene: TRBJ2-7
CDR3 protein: CASSLFPGQTSPTYEQYF
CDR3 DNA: TGTGCCAGCAGTTTATTTCCGGGCCAGACTAGCCCCACTTACGAGCAGTACTTC

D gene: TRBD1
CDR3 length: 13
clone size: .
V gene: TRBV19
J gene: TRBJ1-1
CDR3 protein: CASNDRVVTEAFF
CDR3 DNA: TGTGCCAGTAATGACAGGGTGGTCACTGAAGCTTTCTTT

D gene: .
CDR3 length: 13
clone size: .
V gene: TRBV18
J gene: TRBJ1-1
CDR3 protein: CASSPPGQAEAFF
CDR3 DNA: TGTGCCAGCTCACCACCTGGACAAGCTGAAGCTTTCTTT

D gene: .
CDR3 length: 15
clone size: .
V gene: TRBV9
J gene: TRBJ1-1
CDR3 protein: CASSVERTMRGEAFF
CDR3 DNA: TGTGCCAGCAGCGTAGAACGGACAATGAGGGGGGAAGCTTTCTTT

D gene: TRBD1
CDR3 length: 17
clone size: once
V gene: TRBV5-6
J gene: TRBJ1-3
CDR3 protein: CASSLEGQGLSGNTIYF
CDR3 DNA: TGTGCCAGCAGCTTGGAAGGACAGGGACTTTCTGGAAACACCATATATTTT

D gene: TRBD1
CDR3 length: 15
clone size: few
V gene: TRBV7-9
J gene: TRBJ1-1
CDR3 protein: CASSGGTGANTEAFF
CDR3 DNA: TGTGCCAGCAGCGGGGGGACAGGCGCGAACACTGAAGCTTTCTTT

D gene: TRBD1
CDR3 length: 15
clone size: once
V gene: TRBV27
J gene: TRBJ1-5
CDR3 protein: CASRTTGGGNQPQHF
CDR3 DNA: TGTGCCAGCAGGACGACAGGGGGGGGCAATCAGCCCCAGCATTTT

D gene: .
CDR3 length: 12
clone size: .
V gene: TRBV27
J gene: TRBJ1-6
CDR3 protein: CASSFDRSPLHF
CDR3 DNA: TGTGCCAGCAGTTTTGATCGGTCACCCCTCCACTTT

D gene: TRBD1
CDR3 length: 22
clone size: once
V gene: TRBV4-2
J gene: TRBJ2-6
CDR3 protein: CASSQERGGQTGGKSGANVLTF
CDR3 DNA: TGTGCCAGCAGCCAAGAGAGGGGGGGCCAGACAGGGGGAAAGTCTGGGGCCAACGTCCTGACTTTC

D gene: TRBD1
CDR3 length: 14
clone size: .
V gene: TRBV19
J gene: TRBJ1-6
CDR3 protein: CASSIGDRDSPLHF
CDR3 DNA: TGTGCCAGTAGTATTGGGGACAGAGATTCACCCCTCCACTTT

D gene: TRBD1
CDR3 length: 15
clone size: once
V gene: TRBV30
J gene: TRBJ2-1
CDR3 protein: CAWSVRQGARNEQFF
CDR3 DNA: TGTGCCTGGAGTGTACGGCAGGGGGCACGCAATGAGCAGTTCTTC

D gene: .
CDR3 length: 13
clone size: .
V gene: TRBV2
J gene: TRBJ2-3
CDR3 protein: CASSASTTDTQYF
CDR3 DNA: TGTGCCAGCAGTGCCAGTACAACAGATACGCAGTATTTT

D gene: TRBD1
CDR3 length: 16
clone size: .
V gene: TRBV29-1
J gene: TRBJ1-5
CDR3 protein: CSVVGQGPYHGQPQHF
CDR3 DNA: TGCAGCGTTGTGGGACAGGGCCCATATCACGGTCAGCCCCAGCATTTT

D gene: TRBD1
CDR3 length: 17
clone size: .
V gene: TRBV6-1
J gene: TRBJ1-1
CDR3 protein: CASSELFGTARNTEAFF
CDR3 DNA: TGTGCCAGCAGTGAACTGTTTGGGACAGCCAGGAACACTGAAGCTTTCTTT

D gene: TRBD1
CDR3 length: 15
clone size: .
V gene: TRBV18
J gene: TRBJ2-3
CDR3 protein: CASSEGQVMSDTQYF
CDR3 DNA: TGTGCCAGCTCAGAGGGACAGGTGATGTCAGATACGCAGTATTTT

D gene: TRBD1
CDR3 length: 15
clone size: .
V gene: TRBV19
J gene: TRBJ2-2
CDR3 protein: CASSRRQGSVGELFF
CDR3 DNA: TGTGCCAGTAGTAGGAGACAGGGGAGTGTCGGGGAGCTGTTTTTT

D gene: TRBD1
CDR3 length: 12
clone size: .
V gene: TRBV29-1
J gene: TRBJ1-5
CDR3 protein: CSVGQGGQPQHF
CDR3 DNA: TGCAGCGTCGGACAGGGGGGTCAGCCCCAGCATTTT

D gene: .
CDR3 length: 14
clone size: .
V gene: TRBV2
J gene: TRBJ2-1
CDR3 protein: CASKKGLGSVEQFF
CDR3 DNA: TGTGCCAGCAAGAAAGGCCTCGGTAGCGTAGAGCAGTTCTTC

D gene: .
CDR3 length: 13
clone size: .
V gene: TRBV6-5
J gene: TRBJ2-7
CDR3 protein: CASSYDGGNEQYF
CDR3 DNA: TGTGCCAGCAGTTATGATGGGGGGAACGAGCAGTACTTC

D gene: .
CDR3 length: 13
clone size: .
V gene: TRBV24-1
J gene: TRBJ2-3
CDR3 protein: CATSASWQNTQYF
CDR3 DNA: TGTGCCACCAGTGCGTCTTGGCAGAATACGCAGTATTTT

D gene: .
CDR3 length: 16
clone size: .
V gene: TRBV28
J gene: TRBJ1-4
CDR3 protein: CASNPSGRDFNEKLFF
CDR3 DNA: TGTGCCAGCAACCCCTCTGGACGGGATTTTAATGAAAAACTGTTTTTT

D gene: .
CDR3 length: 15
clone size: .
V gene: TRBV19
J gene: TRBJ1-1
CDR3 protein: CATTKEAAMNTEAFF
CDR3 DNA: TGTGCCACTACGAAAGAAGCGGCCATGAACACTGAAGCTTTCTTT

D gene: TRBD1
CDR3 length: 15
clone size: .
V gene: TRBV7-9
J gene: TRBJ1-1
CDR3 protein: CASSLGQGRGTEAFF
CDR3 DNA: TGTGCCAGCAGCCTAGGACAGGGGAGGGGCACTGAAGCTTTCTTT

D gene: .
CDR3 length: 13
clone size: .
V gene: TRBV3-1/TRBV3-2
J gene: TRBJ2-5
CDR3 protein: CASTQTGVETQYF
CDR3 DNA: TGTGCCAGCACCCAAACGGGGGTAGAGACCCAGTACTTC

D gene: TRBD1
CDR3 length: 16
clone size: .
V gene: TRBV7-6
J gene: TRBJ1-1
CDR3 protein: CASSLGTGELNTEAFF
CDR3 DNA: TGTGCCAGCAGCTTAGGGACAGGGGAACTGAACACTGAAGCTTTCTTT

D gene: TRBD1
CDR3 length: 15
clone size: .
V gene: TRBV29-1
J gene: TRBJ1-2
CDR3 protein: CSALPTGVNYGGYTF
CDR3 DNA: TGCAGCGCCCTACCTACAGGGGTCAACTATGGCGGCTACACCTTC

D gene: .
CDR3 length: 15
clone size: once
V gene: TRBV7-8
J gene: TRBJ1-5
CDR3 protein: CASSLVRDNNQPQHF
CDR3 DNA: TGTGCCAGCAGCTTAGTACGGGACAACAATCAGCCCCAGCATTTT

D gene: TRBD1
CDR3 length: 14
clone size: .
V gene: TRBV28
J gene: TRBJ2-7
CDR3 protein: CASSLAQGLYEQYF
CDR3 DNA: TGTGCCAGCAGTTTAGCACAGGGGCTTTACGAGCAGTACTTC

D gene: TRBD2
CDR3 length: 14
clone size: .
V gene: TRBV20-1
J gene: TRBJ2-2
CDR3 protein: CSASSGGNSGELFF
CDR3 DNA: TGCAGTGCTAGTAGCGGGGGGAATTCCGGGGAGCTGTTTTTT

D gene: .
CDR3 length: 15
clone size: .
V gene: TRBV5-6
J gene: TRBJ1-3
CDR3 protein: CASSTTGHSGNTIYF
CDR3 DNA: TGTGCCAGCAGCACAACAGGGCACTCTGGAAACACCATATATTTT

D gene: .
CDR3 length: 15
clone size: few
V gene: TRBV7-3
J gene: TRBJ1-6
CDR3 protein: CASSLTVDSYSPLHF
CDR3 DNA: TGTGCCAGCAGCTTAACTGTGGACAGCTATTCACCCCTCCACTTT

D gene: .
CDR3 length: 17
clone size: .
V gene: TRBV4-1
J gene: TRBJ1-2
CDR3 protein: CASSQEITVRPYYGYTF
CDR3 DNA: TGCGCCAGCAGCCAAGAGATAACAGTGCGCCCTTACTATGGCTACACCTTC

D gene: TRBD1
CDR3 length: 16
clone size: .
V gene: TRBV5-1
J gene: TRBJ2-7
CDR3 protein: CASSSPPGQSSYEQYF
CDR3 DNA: TGCGCCAGCAGCTCGCCACCGGGACAGAGCTCCTACGAGCAGTACTTC

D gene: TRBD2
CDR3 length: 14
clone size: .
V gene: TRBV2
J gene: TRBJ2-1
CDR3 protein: CASRPTSGNNEQFF
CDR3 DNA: TGTGCCAGCCGACCAACTAGCGGAAACAATGAGCAGTTCTTC

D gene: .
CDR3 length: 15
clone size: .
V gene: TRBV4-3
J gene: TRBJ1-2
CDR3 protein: CASSQADRDTYGYTF
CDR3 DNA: TGCGCCAGCAGCCAAGCCGACCGGGACACCTATGGCTACACCTTC

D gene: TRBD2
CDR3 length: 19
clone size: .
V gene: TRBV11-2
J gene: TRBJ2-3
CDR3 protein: CASSSRTSGDLSSTDTQYF
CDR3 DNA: TGTGCCAGCAGCTCCCGGACTAGCGGGGACCTATCTAGCACAGATACGCAGTATTTT

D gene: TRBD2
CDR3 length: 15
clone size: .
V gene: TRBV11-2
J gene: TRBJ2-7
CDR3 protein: CASSPRTSGSYEQYF
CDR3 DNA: TGTGCCAGCAGCCCCCGGACTAGCGGGTCCTACGAGCAGTACTTC

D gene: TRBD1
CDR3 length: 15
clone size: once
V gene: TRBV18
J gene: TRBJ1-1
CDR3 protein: CASSRQGGENTEAFF
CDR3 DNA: TGTGCCAGCTCACGACAGGGGGGGGAGAACACTGAAGCTTTCTTT